This T cell receptor (beta chain) was sequenced for a study of cytomegalovirus exposure and HLA in healthy donors. The V gene lost 3 bases and the J gene lost 3 bases, with 12 bases spanning the gap. There are 14 residues in the CDR3. Per germline, CDR1 SEHNR and CDR2 FQNEAQ (reference sequence). The PCR employed 60 Vbeta primers together with 13 Jbeta primers. The table came from immunoSEQ multiplex PCR; TCRdb's copy has only in-frame clones and leaves some out. The sample holds around 120,000 clones, 15% seen once. Specimen: PBMCs. The chain combines TRBV7-9 with TRBJ2-7, with D possibly being TRBD2 (6 bases). This receptor was taken from a woman under 30 in good health and CMV-seronegative. CDR3 DNA sequence: TGTGCCAGCAGCTTTGGACGGGGAGGCTACGAGCAGTACTTC. Translating it yields CASSFGRGGYEQYF. Using reference TRBV7-9 and TRBJ2-7 for the parts outside the CDR3, the full variable domain is DTGVSQNPRHKITKRGQNVTFRCDPISEHNRLYWYRQTLGQGPEFLTYFQNEAQLEKSRLLSDRFSAERPKGSFSTLEIQRTEQGDSAMYLCASSFGRGGYEQYFGPGTRLTVT.